This is a list of T cell receptor beta chains from one sample in a study of T cells after yellow fever vaccination. TCRdb ran MiXCR on the 5' RACE reads and lists one entry per CDR3 protein. This repertoire shows some 240,000 distinct CDR3 sequences, less than 3.5% found once; its top ten account for under 3.5%. The input for sequencing was CD4+ T cells sorted from PBMCs, taken 10 days after the yellow fever booster vaccination. These receptors originate from a man between 18 and 35 years old who received the YFV17D yellow fever vaccine. Each CDR3 is given with its conserved first and last residue. Each record gives: clone size, J gene, D gene, V gene, CDR3 DNA, CDR3 protein. The D gene is left open where the match is weak. Clone size, where shown, is once, few, many, or a class for clones that have expanded.

abundance: many
j_gene: TRBJ1-2
d_gene: .
v_gene: TRBV11-2
CDR3nt: TGTGCCAGCAGCTTAGCTCCGGGGGGCGGCTATGGCTACACCTTC
CDR3aa: CASSLAPGGGYGYTF

abundance: many
j_gene: TRBJ1-4
d_gene: .
v_gene: TRBV11-2
CDR3nt: TGTGCCAGCAGCTCAAGGACAGATGCTGAAAAACTGTTTTTT
CDR3aa: CASSSRTDAEKLFF

abundance: few
j_gene: TRBJ1-2
d_gene: TRBD1
v_gene: TRBV12-3/TRBV12-4
CDR3nt: TGTGCCAGCAGTCCCTCGGACAGGGAGGGCTATGGCTACACCTTC
CDR3aa: CASSPSDREGYGYTF

abundance: many
j_gene: TRBJ2-2
d_gene: .
v_gene: TRBV5-1
CDR3nt: TGCGCCAGCAGCTTTACAGGCGTCGCGAACACCGGGGAGCTGTTTTTT
CDR3aa: CASSFTGVANTGELFF

abundance: many
j_gene: TRBJ1-1
d_gene: .
v_gene: TRBV6-4
CDR3nt: TGTGCCAGCAGTGACTCGAATTCTGCGGCTTTCTTT
CDR3aa: CASSDSNSAAFF

abundance: few
j_gene: TRBJ1-5
d_gene: .
v_gene: TRBV6-2/TRBV6-3
CDR3nt: TGTGCCAGCAGTTACACGGGACACAATCAGCCCCAGCATTTT
CDR3aa: CASSYTGHNQPQHF

abundance: many
j_gene: TRBJ2-4
d_gene: TRBD1
v_gene: TRBV28
CDR3nt: TGTGCCAGCAGTCCCGGACAGGGATACATTCAGTACTTC
CDR3aa: CASSPGQGYIQYF

abundance: .
j_gene: TRBJ2-5
d_gene: TRBD2
v_gene: TRBV20-1
CDR3nt: TGCAGTGCTCCGCTGACTAGCGGGGGTCTGGAGACCCAGTACTTC
CDR3aa: CSAPLTSGGLETQYF

abundance: many
j_gene: TRBJ2-2
d_gene: TRBD2
v_gene: TRBV10-3
CDR3nt: TGTGCCATCGCCGGGACTAGCGGGGGCCAGAACACCGGGGAGCTGTTTTTT
CDR3aa: CAIAGTSGGQNTGELFF

abundance: many
j_gene: TRBJ1-6
d_gene: .
v_gene: TRBV7-9
CDR3nt: TGTGCCAGCAGCCCCCTAGTAGATAATTCACCCCTCCACTTT
CDR3aa: CASSPLVDNSPLHF

abundance: .
j_gene: TRBJ2-3
d_gene: .
v_gene: TRBV3-1
CDR3nt: TGTGACAGCAGCACCTGGGGAGGGGGGCTCCGTGTTATAGATACGCAGTATTTT
CDR3aa: CDSSTWGGGLRVIDTQYF

abundance: many
j_gene: TRBJ2-2
d_gene: TRBD2
v_gene: TRBV20-1
CDR3nt: TGCAGTGCTAGAGGACCTAGCGGGGGGGGAAACACCGGGGAGCTGTTTTTT
CDR3aa: CSARGPSGGGNTGELFF

abundance: many
j_gene: TRBJ2-5
d_gene: .
v_gene: TRBV4-2
CDR3nt: TGTGCCAGCAGCCACCGGGAGACCCAGTACTTC
CDR3aa: CASSHRETQYF

abundance: many
j_gene: TRBJ2-7
d_gene: .
v_gene: TRBV7-9
CDR3nt: TGTGCCAGCAGTCCTCGTAGGACAGCGTCCTACGAGCAGTACTTC
CDR3aa: CASSPRRTASYEQYF

abundance: few
j_gene: TRBJ2-1
d_gene: TRBD1
v_gene: TRBV20-1
CDR3nt: TGCAGTGCCTCGGGGACAGGGGGTCACAATGAGCAGTTCTTC
CDR3aa: CSASGTGGHNEQFF

abundance: few
j_gene: TRBJ1-6
d_gene: .
v_gene: TRBV10-3
CDR3nt: TGTGCCATCAGTGAGGGGGGGCCCTATTCACCCCTCCACTTT
CDR3aa: CAISEGGPYSPLHF

abundance: many
j_gene: TRBJ2-5
d_gene: .
v_gene: TRBV4-1
CDR3nt: TGCGCCAGCAGCCAAGAAGCCAGGCTTCAAGAGACCCAGTACTTC
CDR3aa: CASSQEARLQETQYF

abundance: many
j_gene: TRBJ2-5
d_gene: TRBD2
v_gene: TRBV7-2
CDR3nt: TGTGCCAGCTCAGTTGGGACTAGCGGGGGGATAAACCAAGAGACCCAGTACTTC
CDR3aa: CASSVGTSGGINQETQYF

abundance: .
j_gene: TRBJ2-5
d_gene: .
v_gene: TRBV11-2
CDR3nt: TGTGCCAGCAGCTTAGAAGGACTAAGGCAGACCCAGTACTTC
CDR3aa: CASSLEGLRQTQYF

abundance: few
j_gene: TRBJ2-1
d_gene: .
v_gene: TRBV7-9
CDR3nt: TGTGCCAGCAGCGGAGAACGGGGAGGTGAGCAGTTCTTC
CDR3aa: CASSGERGGEQFF

abundance: few
j_gene: TRBJ2-7
d_gene: TRBD1
v_gene: TRBV5-1
CDR3nt: TGCGCCATGGGACAGGACTCCTACGAGCAGTACTTC
CDR3aa: CAMGQDSYEQYF

abundance: few
j_gene: TRBJ2-3
d_gene: .
v_gene: TRBV9
CDR3nt: TGTGCCAGCAGTGCCGGGGACTTCTACACAGATACGCAGTATTTT
CDR3aa: CASSAGDFYTDTQYF

abundance: many
j_gene: TRBJ1-6
d_gene: TRBD1
v_gene: TRBV3-1
CDR3nt: TGTGCCAGCAGCCAAGGGACAGGGGAATCACCCCTCCACTTT
CDR3aa: CASSQGTGESPLHF

abundance: few
j_gene: TRBJ1-1
d_gene: .
v_gene: TRBV18
CDR3nt: TGTGCCAGCTCACCATCTGAGAGGACTGAAGCTTTCTTT
CDR3aa: CASSPSERTEAFF

abundance: few
j_gene: TRBJ2-3
d_gene: TRBD1
v_gene: TRBV3-1
CDR3nt: TGTGCCAGCAGCCAAGATCGTTTAGGGGGCAGCCCAGATACGCAGTATTTT
CDR3aa: CASSQDRLGGSPDTQYF

abundance: many
j_gene: TRBJ1-2
d_gene: TRBD1
v_gene: TRBV29-1
CDR3nt: TGCAGCGTTGAAGATGCGGGACAGGCCTATGGCTACACCTTC
CDR3aa: CSVEDAGQAYGYTF

abundance: many
j_gene: TRBJ2-5
d_gene: TRBD1
v_gene: TRBV5-4
CDR3nt: TGTGCCAGCAGCCGCGGCGGACAGGGGCAAGAGACCCAGTACTTC
CDR3aa: CASSRGGQGQETQYF

abundance: many
j_gene: TRBJ1-4
d_gene: TRBD1
v_gene: TRBV25-1
CDR3nt: TGTGCCAGCAGTGGACAGGGTAATGAAAAACTGTTTTTT
CDR3aa: CASSGQGNEKLFF

abundance: few
j_gene: TRBJ2-1
d_gene: TRBD2
v_gene: TRBV5-1
CDR3nt: TGCGCCAGCAGGACTAGCGGGGGATCCTACAATGAGCAGTTCTTC
CDR3aa: CASRTSGGSYNEQFF

abundance: few
j_gene: TRBJ2-5
d_gene: TRBD1
v_gene: TRBV18
CDR3nt: TGTGCCAGCTCATACGGGACAGAACAAGAGACCCAGTACTTC
CDR3aa: CASSYGTEQETQYF

abundance: many
j_gene: TRBJ1-1
d_gene: .
v_gene: TRBV5-6
CDR3nt: TGTGCCAGCCTTGAGGGTCCAAGTTCCACTGAAGCTTTCTTT
CDR3aa: CASLEGPSSTEAFF

abundance: many
j_gene: TRBJ1-6
d_gene: .
v_gene: TRBV27
CDR3nt: TGTGCCAGCAGTTTGTGGGGTTCCTATAATTCACCCCTCCACTTT
CDR3aa: CASSLWGSYNSPLHF

abundance: .
j_gene: TRBJ1-1
d_gene: .
v_gene: TRBV7-2
CDR3nt: TGTGCCAGCAGCGTTCACATGGGGACTGAAGCTTTCTTT
CDR3aa: CASSVHMGTEAFF

abundance: many
j_gene: TRBJ1-6
d_gene: .
v_gene: TRBV5-1
CDR3nt: TGCGCCAGCAGATTGGGGTCAAGGGGCCATTCACCCCTCCACTTT
CDR3aa: CASRLGSRGHSPLHF

abundance: many
j_gene: TRBJ2-5
d_gene: TRBD2
v_gene: TRBV7-7
CDR3nt: TGTGCTAGCAGCTTTGGGAGCGGGGGCCAAGAGACCCAGTACTTC
CDR3aa: CASSFGSGGQETQYF

abundance: many
j_gene: TRBJ2-1
d_gene: .
v_gene: TRBV6-6
CDR3nt: TGTGCCAGCAGCGGGACACCCCACAATGAGCAGTTCTTC
CDR3aa: CASSGTPHNEQFF

abundance: many
j_gene: TRBJ1-1
d_gene: TRBD1
v_gene: TRBV6-6
CDR3nt: TGTGCCGCCGGCCCCACAGGGGGTAACACTGAAGCTTTCTTT
CDR3aa: CAAGPTGGNTEAFF

abundance: many
j_gene: TRBJ1-4
d_gene: .
v_gene: TRBV12-3/TRBV12-4
CDR3nt: TGTGCCAGCAGTCCACAAACACAGAAACTGTTTTTT
CDR3aa: CASSPQTQKLFF

abundance: many
j_gene: TRBJ2-1
d_gene: TRBD2
v_gene: TRBV20-1
CDR3nt: TGCAGTGCTAGAGATTCACAGCGGGGGGGAGACAATGAGCAGTTCTTC
CDR3aa: CSARDSQRGGDNEQFF

abundance: few
j_gene: TRBJ2-5
d_gene: .
v_gene: TRBV12-3/TRBV12-4
CDR3nt: TGTGCCAGCAGTTCGACTGGCCCCTACAGAGAGACCCAGTACTTC
CDR3aa: CASSSTGPYRETQYF

abundance: .
j_gene: TRBJ1-1
d_gene: .
v_gene: TRBV28
CDR3nt: TGTGCCACCCCGGCAGGTCTTTCTGAAGCTTTCTTT
CDR3aa: CATPAGLSEAFF

abundance: many
j_gene: TRBJ2-5
d_gene: TRBD1
v_gene: TRBV7-2
CDR3nt: TGTGCCAGCAGCTTCCCGACAGGGCGCCAAGAGACCCAGTACTTC
CDR3aa: CASSFPTGRQETQYF